Included here is one TCR beta chain sequence, with context. Assay: immunoSEQ multiplex PCR; the TCRdb copy retains only in-frame clones and omits some. The sample comprises about 160,000 clones, nearly 96% of which are singletons, and 1% rests with the top ten. The CDR3 runs to 16 residues. V was cut by 2 bases and J by 1 base, with 14 bases left in between. Germline lookup yields CDR1 MNHNY and CDR2 SVGAGI (reference sequence). These data come from a study of control samples from healthy donors and cancer patients. The sample was blood. The chain joins TRBV6-6 to TRBJ1-1; D is unclear. This clonotype was obtained from a woman in her 30s in good health. This chain's CDR3 is CASSYGRASKNTEAFF. The CDR3 DNA follows: TGTGCCAGCAGTTACGGGCGGGCCAGCAAGAACACTGAAGCTTTCTTT.